A single sample gave rise to the 30 T cell receptor beta chains below, sequenced in a study of T-cell memory formation after mild COVID-19. Each CDR3 protein is one row after TCRdb ran MiXCR on the 5' RACE reads. Among some 330,000 distinct CDR3 sequences listed, under 25% were seen once. Material for sequencing was PBMCs or a T cell subset sorted from them (not recorded which). Receptors were obtained from an adult woman who had mild COVID-19 (a few samples of this study predate the infection). Cell type and time point are not known.

This clonotype was seen more than once but under ten times. J is TRBJ2-5 and V is TRBV6-2 or TRBV6-3; TRBD1 matches 8 bases. The CDR3 consists of 13 residues. V lost 7 bases and J lost 1; bases outside the gene matches: 2. Per the germline V gene, CDR1 is MNHEY and CDR2 is SVGEGT. CDR3 region: CASKGTGQETQYF. For the CDR3, the DNA is TGTGCCAGCAAGGGGACAGGCCAAGAGACCCAGTACTTC.

The gene calls are TRBV20-1 and TRBJ2-2; 14 bases map to TRBD2. V shed 4 bases and J 8 bases; nucleotides not matched to a gene: 12. There are 17 residues in the CDR3. CDR1 and CDR2 (germline): DFQATT, SNEGSKA (reference sequence). CDR3 protein: CSANAPGLAGAPGELFF. CDR3 nucleotide sequence: TGCAGTGCTAACGCACCGGGACTAGCGGGGGCACCGGGGGAGCTGTTTTTT.

This chain links TRBV24-1 with TRBJ2-7; TRBD2 agrees at 14 bases. The germline V gene has CDR1 KGHDR and CDR2 SFDVKD. The CDR3 is 17 amino acids. V shed 4 bases, J shed 7 bases, and the junction held 11 bases outside the gene matches. This CDR3 reads CATSDQRLAGGPGEQYF. The CDR3 nucleotides are TGTGCCACCAGTGACCAACGACTAGCGGGAGGGCCGGGGGAGCAGTACTTC.

This clonotype was detected only once. The rearrangement joins TRBV6-1 to TRBJ1-5; D may be TRBD1 (6 bases). There are 15 residues in the CDR3. Germline V lookup: CDR1 MNHNS, CDR2 SASEGT. Trimming cost V 7 bases and J 4 bases, with 17 bases left between them. CDR3 residues: CASTPPRTENQPQHF. The CDR3 nucleotides are TGTGCCAGCACCCCACCCCGGACAGAGAATCAGCCCCAGCATTTT.

The chain has TRBV4-1 and TRBJ2-2; the D is unclear. Per germline, CDR1 MGHRA and CDR2 YSYEKL. V was trimmed by 0 bases and J by 7 bases, leaving 3 bases between them. The CDR3 has 12 amino acids. DNA for the CDR3: TGCGCCAGCAGCCAAGAAGTCGGGGAGCTGTTTTTT. It is translated as CASSQEVGELFF.

V and J are TRBV11-2 and TRBJ2-2; 7 nucleotides line up with TRBD2. V was pared by 5 bases and J by 6 bases, with 6 bases of the junction left unmatched. CDR1 is SGHAT, CDR2 FQNNGV, per germline. The CDR3 consists of 14 residues. The CDR3 DNA is TGTGCCAGCAGCCCAGCAGGGAGGGCCGGGGAGCTGTTTTTT. It is translated as CASSPAGRAGELFF.

This clonotype was seen a handful of times. For the CDR3, the DNA is TGTGCCAGCAGCTTATCGGGGACTAGCCACAATGAGCAGTTCTTC. This gives the protein CASSLSGTSHNEQFF. V and J are TRBV7-3 and TRBJ2-1; 9 nucleotides match TRBD2. The germline V gene has CDR1 SGHTA and CDR2 FQGTGA. The trim removed 2 bases at V and 5 bases at J, leaving 4 bases unmatched. CDR3 size: 15 residues.

This clonotype was recorded a few times. V usage is TRBV6-5 and J usage is TRBJ2-3, with 8 nucleotides matching TRBD2. J gave up 6 bases and V 4 bases, and 9 bases lay outside the gene matches. The germline CDR1 and CDR2 sequences are MNHEY and SVGAGI. The CDR3 consists of 15 residues. In DNA form, the CDR3 reads TGTGCCAGCAGTTTATGGGGAGCGGGAGCTGATACGCAGTATTTT. Translating it yields CASSLWGAGADTQYF.

This clonotype turned up a few times. It is unclear where the CDR3 begins or ends on the DNA, so no DNA is shown, and the CDR3 is as TCRdb lists it. The chain joins TRBV10-3 to TRBJ2-5; the D call of TRBD1 is as the table states it, not checked on the DNA. The CDR3 sequence runs 17 residues, both termini included. Germline lookup yields CDR1 ENHRY and CDR2 SYGVKD. The CDR3 region is CAISGGSGQAVGETQYF.

This rearrangement joins TRBV20-1 to TRBJ1-1, with D perhaps TRBD1 (5 bases). The CDR3 is 12 residues long. Germline V gene data show CDR1 as DFQATT and CDR2 as SNEGSKA (reference sequence). CDR3 amino acids: CSSRGGRTEAFF. In DNA form, the CDR3 reads TGCAGCTCCCGGGGGGGTAGGACTGAAGCTTTCTTT.

The chain carries TRBV29-1 and TRBJ2-1, with D possibly being TRBD2 (6 bases). V gave up 6 bases and J gave up 4 bases, with 16 bases separating them. The V gene's germline CDR1 is SQVTM and CDR2 ANQGSEA. CDR3 size: 14 residues. The CDR3 bases are TGCAGCGTAGACTCGGGAGCCCTATACAATGAGCAGTTCTTC. It codes for CSVDSGALYNEQFF.

At least ten counts were recorded for this clonotype. The rearrangement uses TRBV25-1 and TRBJ2-3; weak D call: TRBD1 (6 bases). The CDR3 has 17 residues. Germline V lookup: CDR1 MGHDK, CDR2 SYGVNS. Trimming stripped 6 bases from V and 5 bases from J, with 24 bases between. This CDR3 is CASSSYRDMQAGDTQYF. The CDR3 DNA is TGTGCCAGCAGCTCATACCGGGACATGCAGGCCGGAGATACGCAGTATTTT. Filled out from reference TRBV25-1 and TRBJ2-3, the complete variable domain reads EADIYQTPRYLVIGTGKKITLECSQTMGHDKMYWYQQDPGMELHLIHYSYGVNSTEKGDLSSESTVSRIRTEHFPLTLESARPSHTSQYLCASSSYRDMQAGDTQYFGPGTRLTVL.

The rearrangement joins TRBV29-1 to TRBJ2-1; 8 bases are shared with TRBD1. The germline gives CDR1 SQVTM, CDR2 ANQGSEA. The junction had 10 bases not matched to a gene; V was cut back by 4 bases and J by 8 bases. CDR3 length: 14 amino acids. The CDR3 loop is CSVAGRGLGDEQFF. DNA of the CDR3: TGCAGCGTTGCGGGCAGGGGGCTAGGCGATGAGCAGTTCTTC.

This chain connects TRBV7-6 to TRBJ2-7; D not certain. Germline V gene data show CDR1 as SGHVS and CDR2 as FNYEAQ. Between the trimmed V and J ends, which lost 0 bases and 4 bases, there was a span of 13 bases. The CDR3 sequence is 15 residues long. The CDR3 DNA follows: TGTGCCAGCAGCTTAGCCGTGGGCTCCGGATACGAGCAGTACTTC. This encodes CASSLAVGSGYEQYF. The full variable domain, its missing parts supplied by reference TRBV7-6 and TRBJ2-7, is GAGVSQSPRYKVTKRGQDVALRCDPISGHVSLYWYRQALGQGPEFLTYFNYEAQQDKSGLPNDRFSAERPEGSISTLTIQRTEQRDSAMYRCASSLAVGSGYEQYFGPGTRLTVT.

This chain joins TRBV6-2 or TRBV6-3 and TRBJ1-1; D unclear. V lost 4 bases and J lost 2, with 17 bases in between. The CDR3 spans 16 residues. Germline V gene data show CDR1 as MNHEY and CDR2 as SVGEGT. DNA of the CDR3: TGTGCCAGCAGTTTGTCGGCCCCTGGGCTCAACACTGAAGCTTTCTTT. Amino acid sequence: CASSLSAPGLNTEAFF.

This clonotype has just a few counts. The chain is built from TRBV9 and TRBJ2-2; TRBD2 aligns across 10 bases. V dropped 3 bases and J dropped 4; count of bases not matched to a gene: 9. This CDR3 comprises 17 residues. Germline CDR1 and CDR2: SGDLS and YYNGEE. In DNA, the CDR3 is TGTGCCAGCAGCGGCTCTTCCAGCGGGAGGGTCACCGGGGAGCTGTTTTTT. Translating gives CASSGSSSGRVTGELFF.

This clonotype was counted only a few times. The V call is TRBV2, the J call TRBJ2-1; 10 positions agree with TRBD2. CDR3 length equals 14 residues. CDR1 and CDR2 from the germline V gene are SNHLY and FYNNEI. Trimming removed 3 bases from V and 14 bases from J; junction bases left unmatched: 10. In DNA form, the CDR3 reads TGTGCCAGCAGTGATGGGACAGCGGGAGGGCCGGAGTTCTTC. This encodes CASSDGTAGGPEFF. Complete variable domain (other parts from reference TRBV2 and TRBJ2-1): EPEVTQTPSHQVTQMGQEVILRCVPISNHLYFYWYRQILGQKVEFLVSFYNNEISEKSEIFDDQFSVERPDGSNFTLKIRSTKLEDSAMYFCASSDGTAGGPEFFGPGTRLTVL.

This clonotype was observed a handful of times. The V and J genes are TRBV4-1 and TRBJ2-2, with D perhaps matching TRBD2 (6 bases). CDR1 is MGHRA and CDR2 is YSYEKL in the germline V gene. V lost 3 bases and J 2 bases, leaving 13 bases between the germline ends. The CDR3 is 16 residues long. The CDR3 sequence is CASSQKTGDNTGELFF. The CDR3 nucleotides read TGCGCCAGCAGCCAGAAGACGGGGGACAACACCGGGGAGCTGTTTTTT.

The chain combines TRBV7-9 with TRBJ2-7; a weak D match, TRBD1 (5 bases). CDR1 and CDR2 from the germline V gene are SEHNR and FQNEAQ (reference sequence). This CDR3 region has 14 residues. V was cut by 5 bases and J by 2 bases, with 13 bases left in between. This CDR3 is CASSTSTVAYEQYF. In DNA form, the CDR3 reads TGTGCCAGCAGCACCTCGACAGTTGCCTACGAGCAGTACTTC.

This clonotype was found a few times. This sequence joins TRBV2 and TRBJ2-2; D possibly matches TRBD1 or TRBD2 (6 bases each). The CDR3 length is 14 residues. Germline V gene lookup returns CDR1 SNHLY and CDR2 FYNNEI. V was trimmed by 9 bases and J by 5 bases, leaving 16 bases between them. The chain's CDR3 is CARTSGAETGELFF. CDR3 sequence (DNA): TGTGCCAGAACCTCGGGGGCGGAAACCGGGGAGCTGTTTTTT.

In this sample, this clonotype turned up a few times. CDR3 DNA sequence: TGTGCCAGCAGCACGACAGGGGAGCAGTACTTC. The encoded protein is CASSTTGEQYF. The chain joins TRBV3-1 to TRBJ2-7; 7 positions match TRBD1. Germline trimming cut 5 bases from V and 7 bases from J; bases unmatched to any gene: 2. Germline-derived CDR1 and CDR2 are LGHDT and YNNKEL (reference sequence). CDR3 size: 11 residues.

CDR3 sequence: CASSPLSWGNTEAFF. As DNA, the CDR3 is TGTGCCAGCTCACCACTATCGTGGGGGAACACTGAAGCTTTCTTT. The V gene is TRBV18, the J gene TRBJ1-1; D call uncertain. The CDR3 is 15 residues long. Looked up from germline, CDR1 is KGHSH and CDR2 is LQKENI. V shed 1 base and J shed 1 base, with 10 bases lying between them.

This clonotype was recorded a few times. Germline and junction disagree at one end, which may indicate a read error. CDR3: CASSYSNRDRLTQYF. The CDR3 region has the DNA TGTGCCAGTAGTTACAGCAACCGGGACCGCCTAACCCAGTACTTC. The chain links TRBV6-5 to TRBJ2-5, with D perhaps matching TRBD1 or TRBD2 (5 bases each). CDR1 is MNHEY and CDR2 is SVGAGI in the germline V gene. CDR3 length: 15 residues.

The chain combines TRBV10-3 with TRBJ2-7, with unresolved D. The CDR3 loop spans 12 amino acids. Trimming removed 3 bases from V and 3 bases from J, with 6 bases in between. Germline V gives CDR1 ENHRY, CDR2 SYGVKD. CDR3 sequence (DNA): TGTGCCATCAGTGAACACCTCTACGAGCAGTACTTC. As protein: CAISEHLYEQYF.

This clonotype was detected only a few times. This chain uses TRBV25-1 with TRBJ1-2; D is uncertain. The CDR3 covers 13 residues. Germline V gene data show CDR1 as MGHDK and CDR2 as SYGVNS. V was cut by 6 bases and J by 6 bases, with 14 bases left in between. CDR3 DNA sequence: TGTGCCAGCAGCCCCTCGGTAGTGGATGGCTACACCTTC. This encodes CASSPSVVDGYTF.

V is TRBV12-3 or TRBV12-4 and J is TRBJ1-1, with a tentative D call TRBD1 (6 bases). Trimming pared 5 bases from V and 0 bases from J, leaving 25 bases between. The CDR3 is 19 amino acids. The CDR3 spells CASSRFSGQTLLMNTEAFF. The CDR3 bases are TGTGCCAGCAGTCGGTTCTCAGGACAGACGCTACTAATGAACACTGAAGCTTTCTTT.

The chain combines TRBV20-1 with TRBJ2-1; possibly TRBD2 for D (5 bases). The CDR3 spans 13 residues. CDR1 and CDR2 from the germline V gene are DFQATT and SNEGSKA (reference sequence). Trimming removed 1 base at V and 4 bases at J, with 8 bases between. The CDR3 loop is CSARGWTYNEQFF. The CDR3 nucleotides are TGCAGTGCTAGAGGGTGGACTTACAATGAGCAGTTCTTC.

The chain links TRBV6-1 to TRBJ1-5; tentative D call: TRBD1 (5 bases). The CDR3 is 17 amino acids. The germline V gene encodes CDR1 MNHNS and CDR2 SASEGT. V was clipped by 6 bases and J by 1 base, with 19 bases between them. As DNA, the CDR3 is TGTGCCAGCAGAGGCGCTTCGGCAGGGTTGAGCAATCAGCCCCAGCATTTT. This gives the protein CASRGASAGLSNQPQHF.

This clonotype was observed a few times. The chain is built from TRBV30 and TRBJ2-7, with 7 bases fitting TRBD1. Trimming removed 0 bases from V and 7 bases from J; junction bases left unmatched: 12. The CDR3 spans 15 residues. Germline CDR1 and CDR2: GTSNPN and SVGIG (reference sequence). CDR3 amino acids: CAWSVPGGQVPEQYF. The DNA for the CDR3 is TGTGCCTGGAGTGTCCCCGGAGGACAGGTCCCAGAGCAGTACTTC.

This clonotype was picked up a small number of times. The rearrangement links TRBV5-1 to TRBJ2-3; 9 bases align to TRBD2. The V gene's germline CDR1 is SGHRS and CDR2 YFSETQ. V lost 2 bases, J lost 1 base, and 2 bases stayed unmatched. The CDR3 is 15 residues long. In DNA form, the CDR3 reads TGCGCCAGCAGCTTTGCTAGCGGGGGCACAGATACGCAGTATTTT. It translates to CASSFASGGTDTQYF.